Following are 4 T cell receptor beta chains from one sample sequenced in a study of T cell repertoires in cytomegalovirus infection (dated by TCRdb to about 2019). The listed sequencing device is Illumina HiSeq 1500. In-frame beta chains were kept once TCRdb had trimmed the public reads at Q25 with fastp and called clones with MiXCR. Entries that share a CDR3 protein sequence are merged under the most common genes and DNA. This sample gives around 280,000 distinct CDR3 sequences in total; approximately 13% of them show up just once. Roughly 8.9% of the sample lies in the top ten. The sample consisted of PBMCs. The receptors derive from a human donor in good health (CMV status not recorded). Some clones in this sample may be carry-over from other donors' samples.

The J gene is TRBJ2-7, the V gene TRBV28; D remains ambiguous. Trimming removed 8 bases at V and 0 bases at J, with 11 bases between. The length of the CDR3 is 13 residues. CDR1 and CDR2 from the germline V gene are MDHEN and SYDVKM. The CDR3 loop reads CASLKGGSYEQYF. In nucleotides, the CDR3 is TGTGCCAGCCTCAAGGGCGGCTCCTACGAGCAGTACTTC.

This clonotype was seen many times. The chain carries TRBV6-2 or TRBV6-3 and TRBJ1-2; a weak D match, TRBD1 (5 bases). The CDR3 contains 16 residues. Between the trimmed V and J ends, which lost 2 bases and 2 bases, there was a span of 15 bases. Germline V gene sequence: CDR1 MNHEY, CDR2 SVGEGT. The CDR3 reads CASSYDPTDFNYGYTF. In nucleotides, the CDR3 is TGTGCCAGCAGTTACGATCCGACAGACTTCAACTATGGCTACACCTTC.

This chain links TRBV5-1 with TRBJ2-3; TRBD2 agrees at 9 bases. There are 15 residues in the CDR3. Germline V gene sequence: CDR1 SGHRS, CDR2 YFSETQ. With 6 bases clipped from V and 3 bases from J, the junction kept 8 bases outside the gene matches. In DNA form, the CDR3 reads TGCGCCAGCACCCGCGGGGGGGCGATGACAGATACGCAGTATTTT. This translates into CASTRGGAMTDTQYF.

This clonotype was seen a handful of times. CDR3 residues: CASRLEDRGYEQYF. For the CDR3, the DNA is TGTGCCAGCAGATTGGAGGACAGGGGCTACGAGCAGTACTTC. The chain recombines TRBV28 with TRBJ2-7, with 9 bases matching TRBD1. Germline V gene lookup returns CDR1 MDHEN and CDR2 SYDVKM. The CDR3 covers 14 residues. V gave up 6 bases and J gave up 3 bases; unmatched junction bases: 6.